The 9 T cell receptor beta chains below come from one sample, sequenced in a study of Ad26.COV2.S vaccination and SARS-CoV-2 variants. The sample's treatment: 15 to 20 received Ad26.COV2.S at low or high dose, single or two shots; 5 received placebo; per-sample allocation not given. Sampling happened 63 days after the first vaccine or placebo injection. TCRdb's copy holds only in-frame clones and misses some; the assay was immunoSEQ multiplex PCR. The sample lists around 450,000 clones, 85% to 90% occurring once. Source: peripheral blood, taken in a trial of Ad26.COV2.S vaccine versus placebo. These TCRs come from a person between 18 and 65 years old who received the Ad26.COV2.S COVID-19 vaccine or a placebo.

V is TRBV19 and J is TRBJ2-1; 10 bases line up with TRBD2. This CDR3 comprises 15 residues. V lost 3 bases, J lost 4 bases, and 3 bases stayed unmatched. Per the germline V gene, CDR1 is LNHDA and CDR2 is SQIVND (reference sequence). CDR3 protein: CASSILAGEYNEQFF. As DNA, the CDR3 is TGTGCCAGTAGTATTCTAGCGGGGGAGTACAATGAGCAGTTCTTC.

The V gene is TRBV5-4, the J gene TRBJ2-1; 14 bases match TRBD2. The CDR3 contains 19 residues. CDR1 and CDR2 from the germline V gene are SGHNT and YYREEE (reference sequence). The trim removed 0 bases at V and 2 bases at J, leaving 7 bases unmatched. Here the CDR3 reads CASSLGTSGRSRPYNEQFF. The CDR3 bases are TGTGCCAGCAGCTTGGGGACTAGCGGGAGGTCCCGGCCCTACAATGAGCAGTTCTTC.

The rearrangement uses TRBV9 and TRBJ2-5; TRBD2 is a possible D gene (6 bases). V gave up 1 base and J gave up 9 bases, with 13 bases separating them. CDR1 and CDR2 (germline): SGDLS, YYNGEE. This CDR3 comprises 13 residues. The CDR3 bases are TGTGCCAGCAGCGTAAATAGCGGTTGGCCCCAGTACTTC. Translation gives CASSVNSGWPQYF.

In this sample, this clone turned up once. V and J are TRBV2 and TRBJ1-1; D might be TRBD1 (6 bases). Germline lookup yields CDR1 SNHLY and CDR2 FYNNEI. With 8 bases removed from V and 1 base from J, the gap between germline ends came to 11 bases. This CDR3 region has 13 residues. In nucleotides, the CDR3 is TGTGCCAGCGGATGGGGGGCGAACACTGAAGCTTTCTTT. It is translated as CASGWGANTEAFF.

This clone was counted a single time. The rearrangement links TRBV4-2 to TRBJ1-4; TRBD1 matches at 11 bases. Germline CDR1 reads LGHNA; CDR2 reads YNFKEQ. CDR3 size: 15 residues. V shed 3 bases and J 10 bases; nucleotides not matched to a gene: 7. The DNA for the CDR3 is TGTGCCAGCAGCCAGGGACAGGGGGTACAGGGAAAACTGTTTTTT. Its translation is CASSQGQGVQGKLFF.

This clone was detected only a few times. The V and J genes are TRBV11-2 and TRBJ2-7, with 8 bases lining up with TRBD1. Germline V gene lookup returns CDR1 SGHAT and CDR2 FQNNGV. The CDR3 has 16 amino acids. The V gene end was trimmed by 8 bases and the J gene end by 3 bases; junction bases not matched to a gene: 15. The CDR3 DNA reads TGTGCCAGCCGAGGACAGGGAGGAGACCATTACTACGAGCAGTACGTC. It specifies CASRGQGGDHYYEQYV.

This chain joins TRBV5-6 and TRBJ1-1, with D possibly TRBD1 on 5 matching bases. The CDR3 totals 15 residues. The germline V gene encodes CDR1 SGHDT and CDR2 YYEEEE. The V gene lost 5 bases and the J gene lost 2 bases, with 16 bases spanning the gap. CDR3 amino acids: CASSSDLGGNTEAFF. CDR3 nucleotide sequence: TGTGCCAGCAGTTCGGATTTGGGGGGAAACACTGAAGCTTTCTTT.

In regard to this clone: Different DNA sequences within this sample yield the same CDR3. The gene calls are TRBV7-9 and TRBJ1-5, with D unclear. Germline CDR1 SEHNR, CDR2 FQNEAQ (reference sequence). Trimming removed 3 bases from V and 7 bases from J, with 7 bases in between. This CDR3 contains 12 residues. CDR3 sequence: CASSFGGQPQHF. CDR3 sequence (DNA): TGTGCCAGCAGCTTCGGAGGACAGCCCCAGCATTTT.

CDR3 amino acids: CASSQDPDSGNEKLFF. The CDR3 DNA reads as TGCGCCAGCAGCCAAGATCCTGATTCAGGGAATGAAAAACTGTTTTTT. The genes are TRBV4-1 and TRBJ1-4; D may be TRBD1 (5 bases). CDR3 length: 16 residues. CDR1 is MGHRA and CDR2 is YSYEKL in the germline V gene. V gave up 0 bases and J gave up 5 bases, with 13 bases separating them.